This TCR beta chain was recorded in a study of monozygotic twins with inflammatory bowel disease. Turning to this clonotype: No antigen is known for it.

Whole-study results and caveats: Lower TCRbeta diversity (inverse Simpson) was seen in IBD patients than in healthy co-twins. Repertoires of patients may have been made more variable by differing immunosuppressive treatments.

CDR1 is DFQATT, CDR2 SNEGSKA, per germline (reference sequence). CDR3 length: 11 amino acids. Added by template switching were UMIs that each held a 6-nucleotide sample barcode. No DNA is given; TCRdb re-called the 5' RACE reads and lists each CDR3 protein once. The sample data list some 200,000 distinct CDR3 sequences. The receptor was derived from a human donor with ulcerative colitis or Crohn's disease, or a healthy co-twin of an affected twin (not recorded which). The chain combines TRBV20-1 with TRBJ1-2. The sequencing input was blood. The chain's CDR3 is CSARYGYGYTF.